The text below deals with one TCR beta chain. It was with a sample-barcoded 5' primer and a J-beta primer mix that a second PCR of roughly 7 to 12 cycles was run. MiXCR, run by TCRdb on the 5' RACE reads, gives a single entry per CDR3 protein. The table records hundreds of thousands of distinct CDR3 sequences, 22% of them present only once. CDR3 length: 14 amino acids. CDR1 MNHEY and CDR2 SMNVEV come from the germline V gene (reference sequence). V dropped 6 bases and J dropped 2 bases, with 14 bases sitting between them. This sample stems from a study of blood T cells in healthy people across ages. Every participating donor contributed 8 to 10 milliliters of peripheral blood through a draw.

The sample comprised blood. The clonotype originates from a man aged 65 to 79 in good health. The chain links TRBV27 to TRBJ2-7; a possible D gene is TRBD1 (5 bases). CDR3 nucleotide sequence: TGTGCCAGCAGACCACAAGGGGAAACCTACGAGCAGTACTTC. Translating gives CASRPQGETYEQYF.